A single T cell receptor beta chain is shown here with its context. Its antigen is unknown. The entry originates in a study of cytomegalovirus exposure and HLA in healthy donors. General study points: CMV antigen specificity was confirmed in vitro for a few CMV-associated chains. Cytomegalovirus association was listed for 164 TCR beta chains. Indistinguishability led to the exclusion of some V segments, TRBV6-2 and TRBV6-3 included.

It was with 60 Vbeta and 13 Jbeta primers that the PCR ran. Data came from immunoSEQ multiplex PCR; TCRdb stores just in-frame clones and leaves some out. This sample has over 150,000 clones, with about 80% found just once. V was trimmed by 5 bases and J by 2 bases, leaving 10 bases between them. Germline lookup yields CDR1 SGHDN and CDR2 FVKESK. This CDR3 has 14 residues. The sequenced material came from PBMCs. The chain recombines TRBV14 with TRBJ1-3; TRBD1 might be the D (5 bases). The TCR originated in a man aged 25-40 years in good health and CMV-seropositive. The chain's CDR3 is CASSLQEAGNTIYF. The CDR3 nucleotides read TGTGCCAGCAGCTTACAGGAAGCTGGAAACACCATATATTTT. Full variable domain (missing parts from reference TRBV14 and TRBJ1-3): EAGVTQFPSHSVIEKGQTVTLRCDPISGHDNLYWYRRVMGKEIKFLLHFVKESKQDESGMPNNRFLAERTGGTYSTLKVQPAELEDSGVYFCASSLQEAGNTIYFGEGSWLTVV.